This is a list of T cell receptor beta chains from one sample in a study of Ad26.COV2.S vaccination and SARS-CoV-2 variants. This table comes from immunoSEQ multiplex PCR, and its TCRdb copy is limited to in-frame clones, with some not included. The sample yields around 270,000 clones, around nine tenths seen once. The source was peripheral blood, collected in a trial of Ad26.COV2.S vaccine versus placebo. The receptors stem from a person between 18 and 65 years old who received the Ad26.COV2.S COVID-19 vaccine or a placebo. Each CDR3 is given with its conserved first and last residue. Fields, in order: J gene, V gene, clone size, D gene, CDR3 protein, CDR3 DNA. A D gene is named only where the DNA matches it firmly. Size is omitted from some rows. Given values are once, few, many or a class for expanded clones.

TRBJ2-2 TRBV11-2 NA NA CASSRTNTGELFF TGTGCCAGTTCCAGGACGAACACCGGGGAGCTGTTTTTT
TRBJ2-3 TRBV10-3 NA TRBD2 CAIKGTSGATDTQYF TGTGCCATCAAAGGGACTAGCGGGGCCACAGATACGCAGTATTTT
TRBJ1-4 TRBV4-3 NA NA CASSHRASGATNEKLFF TGCGCCAGCAGCCATAGGGCCTCCGGCGCAACTAATGAAAAACTGTTTTTT
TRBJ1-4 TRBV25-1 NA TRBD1 CASSDLTGDNEKLFF TGTGCCAGCAGTGATTTGACAGGGGATAATGAAAAACTGTTTTTT
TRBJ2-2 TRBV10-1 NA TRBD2 CASSASKGTSGLNTGELFF TGCGCCAGCAGTGCCTCCAAGGGGACTAGCGGGTTGAACACCGGGGAGCTGTTTTTT
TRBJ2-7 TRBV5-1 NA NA CASSLGPGTAYEQYF TGCGCCAGCAGCTTGGGCCCCGGGACCGCCTACGAGCAGTACTTC
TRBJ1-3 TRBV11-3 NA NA CASSLNGFSGNTIYF TGTGCCAGCAGCTTAAACGGATTCTCTGGAAACACCATATATTTT
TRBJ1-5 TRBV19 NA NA CASSIGGQSNQPQHF TGTGCCAGTAGTATCGGAGGCCAGTCCAATCAGCCCCAGCATTTT
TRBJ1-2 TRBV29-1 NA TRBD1 CSAGQDGGYTF TGCAGCGCCGGACAGGATGGCGGCTACACCTTC
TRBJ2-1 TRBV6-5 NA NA CASSFLGVIIDEQFF TGTGCCAGCAGTTTCTTAGGGGTCATTATAGATGAGCAGTTCTTC
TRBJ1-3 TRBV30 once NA CAWSPQGIGNTIYF TGTGCCTGGAGTCCCCAGGGGATCGGAAACACCATATATTTT
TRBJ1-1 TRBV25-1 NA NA CASSFSTEAFF TGTGCCAGCAGTTTCTCGACTGAAGCTTTCTTT
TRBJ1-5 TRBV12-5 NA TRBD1 CASGLVPRQGVTQPQHF TGTGCTAGTGGTTTGGTACCTCGACAGGGGGTGACTCAGCCCCAGCATTTT
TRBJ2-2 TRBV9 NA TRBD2 CASSVGLAGGSGELFF TGTGCCAGCAGCGTAGGGCTAGCGGGAGGATCCGGGGAGCTGTTTTTT
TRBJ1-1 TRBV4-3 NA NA CASSQDTVNTEAFF TGCGCCAGCAGCCAAGACACAGTGAACACTGAAGCTTTCTTT